What follows is one TCR beta chain and its context. These data are taken from a study of control samples from healthy donors and cancer patients. In germline, CDR1 is MNHEY, CDR2 SVGAGI. Deletions cut 2 bases from V and 6 bases from J, with 3 bases between. The CDR3 is 11 residues long. This table comes from immunoSEQ multiplex PCR, and its TCRdb copy is limited to in-frame clones, with some not included. The top ten hold less than 4.5% of the sample, which has about 40,000 clones, approximately 90% seen once. The TCR comes from a woman in her 50s in good health. Sequencing was performed on blood. The genes are TRBV6-5 and TRBJ2-3; D is uncertain. The CDR3, as DNA: TGTGCCAGCAGTTACCAGGATACGCAGTATTTT. Translated, it gives CASSYQDTQYF.